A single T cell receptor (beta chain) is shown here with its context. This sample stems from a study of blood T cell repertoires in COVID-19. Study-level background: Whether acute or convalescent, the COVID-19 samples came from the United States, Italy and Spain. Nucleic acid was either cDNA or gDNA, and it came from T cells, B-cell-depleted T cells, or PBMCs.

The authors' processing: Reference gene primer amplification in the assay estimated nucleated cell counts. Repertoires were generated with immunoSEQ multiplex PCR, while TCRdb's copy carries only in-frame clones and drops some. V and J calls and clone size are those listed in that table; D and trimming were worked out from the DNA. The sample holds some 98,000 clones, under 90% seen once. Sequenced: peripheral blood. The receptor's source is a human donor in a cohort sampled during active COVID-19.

The CDR3 region is CSVLDRGTRQPQHF. The CDR3 nucleotides are TGCAGCGTTTTAGACAGGGGGACCCGGCAGCCCCAGCATTTT. The chain uses TRBV29-1 and TRBJ1-5, with 9 bases fitting TRBD1. The CDR3 length is 14 residues. The germline V gene has CDR1 SQVTM and CDR2 ANQGSEA. Germline trimming cut 5 bases from V and 7 bases from J; bases unmatched to any gene: 9.